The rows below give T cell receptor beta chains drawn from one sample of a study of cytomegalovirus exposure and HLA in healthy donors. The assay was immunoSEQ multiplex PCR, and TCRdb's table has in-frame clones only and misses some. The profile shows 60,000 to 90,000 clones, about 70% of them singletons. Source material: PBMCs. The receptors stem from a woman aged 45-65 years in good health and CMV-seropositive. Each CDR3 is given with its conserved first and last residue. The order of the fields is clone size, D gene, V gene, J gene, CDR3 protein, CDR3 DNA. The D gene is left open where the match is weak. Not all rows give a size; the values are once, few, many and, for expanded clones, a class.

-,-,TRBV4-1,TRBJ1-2,CASSQEEGRTYGYTF,TGCGCCAGCAGCCAAGAAGAGGGGAGGACCTATGGCTACACCTTC
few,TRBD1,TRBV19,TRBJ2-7,CASSQSGTGLSEQYF,TGTGCCAGTAGCCAATCCGGGACAGGGCTTTCAGAGCAGTACTTC
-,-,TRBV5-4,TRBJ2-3,CASSLARTRTDTQYF,TGTGCCAGCAGCTTGGCGCGCACCCGCACAGATACGCAGTATTTT
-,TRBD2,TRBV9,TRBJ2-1,CASSVSGGGYNEQFF,TGTGCCAGCAGCGTTAGCGGGGGGGGTTACAATGAGCAGTTCTTC
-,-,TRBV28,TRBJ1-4,CASSSQEANEKLFF,TGTGCCAGCAGTTCCCAGGAGGCTAATGAAAAACTGTTTTTT
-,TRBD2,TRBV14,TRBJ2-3,CASSQRRGGADTQYF,TGTGCCAGCAGCCAAAGAAGGGGAGGGGCAGATACGCAGTATTTT
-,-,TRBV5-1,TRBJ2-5,CASSLAGGQETQYF,TGCGCCAGCAGCTTGGCCGGGGGCCAAGAGACCCAGTACTTC
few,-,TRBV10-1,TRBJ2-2,CASSIIDTGELFF,TGCGCCAGCAGTATCATTGACACCGGGGAGCTGTTTTTT
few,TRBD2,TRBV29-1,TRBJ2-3,CSVALPGGWNTDTQYF,TGCAGCGTTGCCCTGCCGGGGGGTTGGAACACAGATACGCAGTATTTT
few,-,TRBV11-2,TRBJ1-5,CASSLGTRQPQHF,TGTGCCAGCAGCTTAGGGACAAGACAGCCCCAGCATTTT
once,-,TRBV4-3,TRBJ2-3,CASSQDRIVTTDTQYF,TGCGCCAGCAGCCAAGATCGAATTGTTACTACAGATACGCAGTATTTT
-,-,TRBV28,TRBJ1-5,CASSSPSLSQHF,TGTGCCAGCAGTTCGCCAAGCTTGTCCCAGCATTTT
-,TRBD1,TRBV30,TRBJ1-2,CASDREGYGYTF,TGTGCCTCGGACAGGGAGGGGTATGGCTACACCTTC
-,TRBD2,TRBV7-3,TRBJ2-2,CASSLLAGGPITGELFF,TGTGCCAGCAGCTTACTAGCGGGAGGGCCAATCACCGGGGAGCTGTTTTTT
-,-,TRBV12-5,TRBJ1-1,CASGLGNWQGRAFF,TGTGCTAGTGGTTTAGGGAACTGGCAGGGTCGAGCTTTCTTT
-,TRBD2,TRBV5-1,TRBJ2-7,CASSFGGSNSYEQYF,TGCGCCAGCAGCTTCGGGGGGAGTAACTCCTACGAGCAGTACTTC
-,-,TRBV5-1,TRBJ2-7,CASSLEGREQYF,TGCGCCAGCAGCTTGGAGGGGCGGGAGCAGTACTTC
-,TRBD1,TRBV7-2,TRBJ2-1,CASSWTGGINEQFF,TGTGCCAGCAGCTGGACAGGGGGGATCAATGAGCAGTTCTTC
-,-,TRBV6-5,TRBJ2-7,CASSDVGGTPRDF,TGTGCCAGCAGCGACGTCGGGGGGACACCCCGGGACTTC
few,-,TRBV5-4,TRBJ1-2,CASSPPLGGFHYGYTF,TGTGCCAGCAGCCCGCCGTTGGGGGGTTTCCACTATGGCTACACCTTC
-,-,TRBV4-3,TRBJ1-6,CASRKDRSSYNSPLHF,TGCGCCAGCAGGAAGGACAGATCCTCCTATAATTCACCCCTCCACTTT
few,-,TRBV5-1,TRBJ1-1,CASAVGSVNTEAFF,TGCGCCAGCGCGGTTGGCAGTGTGAACACTGAAGCTTTCTTT
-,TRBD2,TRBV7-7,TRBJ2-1,CASSLRLAGFSNEQFF,TGTGCCAGCAGCTTACGGTTAGCGGGATTTAGTAATGAGCAGTTCTTC
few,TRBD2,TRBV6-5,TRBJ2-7,CASSYSELAGAEQYF,TGTGCCAGCAGTTACTCGGAGCTAGCGGGAGCCGAGCAGTACTTC
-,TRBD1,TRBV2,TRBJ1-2,CASTQTGDGLNGYTF,TGTGCCAGCACTCAGACAGGGGACGGTCTCAATGGCTACACCTTC
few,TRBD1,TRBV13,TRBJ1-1,CASRSRQGRVRNTEAFF,TGTGCCAGCAGATCCCGACAGGGGCGGGTTAGGAACACTGAAGCTTTCTTT
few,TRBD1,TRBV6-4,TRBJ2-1,CASSTGQGVGEQFF,TGTGCCAGCAGTACGGGACAGGGGGTTGGTGAGCAGTTCTTC
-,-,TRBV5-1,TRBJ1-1,CASSLERQPNTEAFF,TGCGCCAGCAGCTTGGAAAGACAGCCAAACACTGAAGCTTTCTTT
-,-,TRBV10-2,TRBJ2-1,CASSDPDREQFF,TGCGCCAGCAGTGACCCTGACAGGGAGCAGTTCTTC
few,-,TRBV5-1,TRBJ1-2,CASSFGDTNYGYTF,TGCGCCAGCAGCTTCGGGGACACTAACTATGGCTACACCTTC
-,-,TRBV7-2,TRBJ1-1,CASSFDTEAFF,TGTGCCAGCAGCTTCGACACTGAAGCTTTCTTT
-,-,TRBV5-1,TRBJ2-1,CASSLVLAGDEQFF,TGCGCCAGCAGCTTGGTGCTAGCCGGGGATGAGCAGTTCTTC
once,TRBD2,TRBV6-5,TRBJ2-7,CASSLAGGVEQYF,TGTGCCAGCAGTCTAGCGGGGGGGGTCGAGCAGTACTTC
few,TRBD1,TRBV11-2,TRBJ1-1,CASRPVRTGNTEAFF,TGTGCCAGCAGACCCGTAAGGACAGGGAACACTGAAGCTTTCTTT
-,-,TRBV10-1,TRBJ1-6,CASSESGSGNNSPLHF,TGCGCCAGCAGTGAGTCGGGCTCCGGCAATAATTCACCCCTCCACTTT
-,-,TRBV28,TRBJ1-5,CASSLGEGNQPQHF,TGTGCCAGCAGTTTAGGGGAGGGCAATCAGCCCCAGCATTTT
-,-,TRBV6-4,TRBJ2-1,CASSDFEGGSYNEQFF,TGTGCCAGCAGTGACTTCGAGGGGGGGTCCTACAATGAGCAGTTCTTC
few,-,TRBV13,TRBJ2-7,CASADSSGSYEQYF,TGTGCCAGCGCTGACTCCTCCGGTTCCTACGAGCAGTACTTC
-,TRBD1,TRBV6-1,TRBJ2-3,CASSTGVGTDTQYF,TGTGCCAGCAGCACAGGGGTCGGGACAGATACGCAGTATTTT
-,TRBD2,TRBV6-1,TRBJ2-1,CASGQLAPNEQFF,TGTGCCAGCGGCCAACTAGCGCCAAATGAGCAGTTCTTC
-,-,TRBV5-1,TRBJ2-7,CASSLKGGGSYEQYF,TGCGCCAGCAGCTTGAAAGGAGGAGGTTCCTACGAGCAGTACTTC
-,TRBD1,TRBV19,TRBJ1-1,CASSIGGTGTEAFF,TGTGCCAGTAGTATAGGAGGGACAGGTACTGAAGCTTTCTTT
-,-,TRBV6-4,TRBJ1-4,CASSPSFFDRWNEKLFF,TGTGCCAGCAGCCCTTCCTTTTTCGACAGGTGGAATGAAAAACTGTTTTTT
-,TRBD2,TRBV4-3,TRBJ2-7,CASSQDLAGLTYEQYF,TGCGCCAGCAGCCAAGATCTAGCGGGGTTAACCTACGAGCAGTACTTC
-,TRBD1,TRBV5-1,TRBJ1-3,CASSRDRRDSGNTIYF,TGCGCCAGCAGCAGGGACAGACGAGACTCTGGAAACACCATATATTTT
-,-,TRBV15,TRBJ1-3,CATSRERQTTGNTIYF,TGTGCCACCAGCAGAGAACGACAGACCACTGGAAACACCATATATTTT
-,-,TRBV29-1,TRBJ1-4,CSVVGGEDEKLFF,TGCAGCGTTGTTGGCGGAGAAGACGAAAAACTGTTTTTT
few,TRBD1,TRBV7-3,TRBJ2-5,CASSSTGLETQYF,TGTGCCAGCAGCTCGACAGGGTTGGAGACCCAGTACTTC
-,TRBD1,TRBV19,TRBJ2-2,CATRDRGTGELFF,TGTGCCACACGGGACAGGGGCACCGGGGAGCTGTTTTTT
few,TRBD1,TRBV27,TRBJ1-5,CASSLTTGGNQPQHF,TGTGCCAGCAGCCTCACGACAGGGGGCAATCAGCCCCAGCATTTT
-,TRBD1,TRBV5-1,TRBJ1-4,CASSLVFQDRGGEKLFF,TGCGCCAGCAGCTTGGTCTTTCAGGACAGGGGAGGTGAAAAACTGTTTTTT
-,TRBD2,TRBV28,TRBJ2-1,CASSSSSGGRNEQFF,TGTGCCAGCAGCTCCTCTAGCGGGGGACGCAATGAGCAGTTCTTC
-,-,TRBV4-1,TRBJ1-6,CASSQDPPSSHNSPLHF,TGCGCCAGCAGCCAAGATCCACCGAGCTCCCATAATTCACCCCTCCACTTT